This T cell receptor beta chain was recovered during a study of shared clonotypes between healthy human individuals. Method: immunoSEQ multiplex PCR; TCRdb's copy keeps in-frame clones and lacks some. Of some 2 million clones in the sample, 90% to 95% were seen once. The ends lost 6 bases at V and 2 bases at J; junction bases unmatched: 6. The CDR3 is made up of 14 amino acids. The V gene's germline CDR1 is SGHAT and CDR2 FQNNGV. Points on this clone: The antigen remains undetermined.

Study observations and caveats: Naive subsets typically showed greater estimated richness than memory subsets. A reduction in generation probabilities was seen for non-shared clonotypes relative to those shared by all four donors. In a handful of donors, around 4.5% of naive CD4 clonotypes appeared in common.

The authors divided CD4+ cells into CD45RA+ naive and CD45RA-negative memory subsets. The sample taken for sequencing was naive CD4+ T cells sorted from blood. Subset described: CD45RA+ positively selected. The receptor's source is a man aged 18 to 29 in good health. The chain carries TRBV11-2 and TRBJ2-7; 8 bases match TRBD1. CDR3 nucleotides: TGTGCCAGCAGTTCATACAGGGGGGCCTACGAGCAGTACTTC. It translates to CASSSYRGAYEQYF.